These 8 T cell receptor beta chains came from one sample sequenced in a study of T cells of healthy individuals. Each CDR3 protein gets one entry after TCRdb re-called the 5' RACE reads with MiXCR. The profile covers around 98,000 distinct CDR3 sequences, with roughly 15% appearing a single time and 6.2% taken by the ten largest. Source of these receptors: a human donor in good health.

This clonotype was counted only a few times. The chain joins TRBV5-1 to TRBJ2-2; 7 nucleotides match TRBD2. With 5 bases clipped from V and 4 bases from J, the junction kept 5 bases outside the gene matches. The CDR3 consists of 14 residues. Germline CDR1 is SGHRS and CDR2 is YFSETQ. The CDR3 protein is CASRPGGSTGELFF. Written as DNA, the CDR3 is TGCGCCAGCAGACCCGGCGGGAGCACCGGGGAGCTGTTTTTT.

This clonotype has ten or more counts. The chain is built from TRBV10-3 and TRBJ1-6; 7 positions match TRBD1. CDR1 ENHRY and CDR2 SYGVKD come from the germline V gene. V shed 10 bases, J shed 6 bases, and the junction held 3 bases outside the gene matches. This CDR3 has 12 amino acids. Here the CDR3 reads CASRGGNSPLHF. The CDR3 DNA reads TGTGCCAGCAGGGGGGGTAATTCACCCCTCCACTTT.

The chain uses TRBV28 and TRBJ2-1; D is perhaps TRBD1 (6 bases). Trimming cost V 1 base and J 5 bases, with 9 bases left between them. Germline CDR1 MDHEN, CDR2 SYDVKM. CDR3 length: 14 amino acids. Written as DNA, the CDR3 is TGTGCCAGCAGTTTATTAAGACAGGACAATGAGCAGTTCTTC. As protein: CASSLLRQDNEQFF.

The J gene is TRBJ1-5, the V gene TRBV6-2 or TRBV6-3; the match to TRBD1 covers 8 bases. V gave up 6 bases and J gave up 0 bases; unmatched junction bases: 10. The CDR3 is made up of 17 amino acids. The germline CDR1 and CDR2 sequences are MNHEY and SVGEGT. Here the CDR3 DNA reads TGTGCCAGCAGACCCTCGGACAGGGCAGTTAGCAATCAGCCCCAGCATTTT. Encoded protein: CASRPSDRAVSNQPQHF.

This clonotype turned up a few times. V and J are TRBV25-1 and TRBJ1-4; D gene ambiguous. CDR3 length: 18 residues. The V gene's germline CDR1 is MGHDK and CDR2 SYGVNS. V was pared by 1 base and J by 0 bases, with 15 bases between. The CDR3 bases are TGTGCCAGCAGTGAATTCTCAGGAGGGTTAACAACTAATGAAAAACTGTTTTTT. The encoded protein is CASSEFSGGLTTNEKLFF.

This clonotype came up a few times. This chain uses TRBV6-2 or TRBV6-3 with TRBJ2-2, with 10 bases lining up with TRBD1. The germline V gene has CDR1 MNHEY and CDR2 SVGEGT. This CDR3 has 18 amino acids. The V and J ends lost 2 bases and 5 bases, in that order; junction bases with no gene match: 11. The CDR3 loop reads CASSYPSRDRGRTGELFF. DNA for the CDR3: TGTGCCAGCAGTTACCCTTCCCGGGACAGGGGAAGAACCGGGGAGCTGTTTTTT.

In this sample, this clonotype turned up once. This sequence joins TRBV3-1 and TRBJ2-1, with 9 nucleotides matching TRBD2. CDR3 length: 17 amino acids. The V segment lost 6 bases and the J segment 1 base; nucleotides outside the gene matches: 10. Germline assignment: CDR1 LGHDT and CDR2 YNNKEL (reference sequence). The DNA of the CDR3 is TGTGCCAGCAGTCCCCTGGTAGCGGGAGAATCCTACAATGAGCAGTTCTTC. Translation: CASSPLVAGESYNEQFF.

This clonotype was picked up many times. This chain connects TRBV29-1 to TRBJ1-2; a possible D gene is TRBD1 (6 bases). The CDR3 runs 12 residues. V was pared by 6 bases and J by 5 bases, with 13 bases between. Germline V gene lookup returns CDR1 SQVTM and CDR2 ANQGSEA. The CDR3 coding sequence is TGCAGCGTCACAGGAGGGGGGTATGGCTACACCTTC. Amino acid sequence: CSVTGGGYGYTF.